This T cell receptor (beta chain) came from a study of regulatory T cells in long-lasting Graves disease. Time point defined: newly diagnosed GD, antithyroid drugs for less than 3 months. Generation of the TCR library employed RNA extracted from PBMCs. Germline V CDR1 and CDR2: SGHTA, FQGTGA. Trimming left V 5 bases short and J 6 bases short, with 17 bases between. CDR3 length equals 15 residues. In building TCR beta libraries, iRepertoire HTBI primers were used together with Arm-PCR of CDR3 regions. TCRdb used MiXCR to reprocess the multiplex PCR reads, holding one entry per CDR3 protein. The table records 520,000 or so distinct CDR3 sequences, about 12% of them present only once. A further study also used this sample, focusing on T cells in Graves' hyperthyroidism and ophthalmopathy. From that study: Most thyroid clonotypes expanded above 0.001 were also detected in blood. A median around six months before onset, the model predicted ophthalmopathy.

The source material was peripheral blood mononuclear cells (PBMCs), sampled at new diagnosis, from a patient treated with antithyroid drugs. This sequence was found in a woman aged 25-40 years with Graves disease. The J gene is TRBJ2-1, the V gene TRBV7-3, with a tentative D call TRBD2 (5 bases). The CDR3 DNA sequence: TGTGCCAGCAGCAATATAGGGTTGGCGGGCAATGAGCAGTTCTTC. As protein: CASSNIGLAGNEQFF.